A single sample gave rise to the 7 T cell receptor beta chains below, sequenced in a study of response to subunit inactivated influenza vaccine. TCRdb recomputed calls from the RT-PCR reads with MiXCR, one row per CDR3 protein. This table holds 400,000 to 650,000 distinct CDR3 sequences, 7.2% found once. Here the sequenced sample was PBMCs from blood, taken less than 30 months after vaccination. Receptors originate from a man between 50 and 70 years old who received an inactivated influenza vaccine.

CDR3 sequence reads: CASSNTGSYEQYF. The CDR3 coding sequence is TGTGCCAGCAGCAACACAGGGTCCTACGAGCAGTACTTC. V and J are TRBV3-1 and TRBJ2-7, with D maybe TRBD1 (6 bases). CDR3 length: 13 amino acids. V lost 5 bases and J 1 base, leaving 9 bases between the germline ends. Germline V lookup: CDR1 LGHDT, CDR2 YNNKEL (reference sequence).

The V and J genes are TRBV12-3 or TRBV12-4 and TRBJ1-2; 10 bases fit TRBD1. The J segment lost 6 bases and the V segment lost 8 bases, leaving 6 bases of the junction unmatched. CDR3 length: 13 residues. This CDR3 is CASAFGTGDGYTF. CDR3 sequence (DNA): TGTGCCAGCGCCTTCGGGACAGGGGATGGCTACACCTTC.

The genes are TRBV29-1 and TRBJ2-3, with TRBD2 matching over 13 bases. Germline trimming cut 3 bases from V and 10 bases from J; bases unmatched to any gene: 10. Germline V lookup: CDR1 SQVTM, CDR2 ANQGSEA. This CDR3 has 15 residues. The CDR3 coding sequence is TGCAGCGTTGAGGGGACTAGCGGGATTTATACTGCGCAGTATTTT. This encodes CSVEGTSGIYTAQYF.

V and J are TRBV25-1 and TRBJ2-7; D tentatively fits TRBD1 or TRBD2 (5 bases each). CDR1 and CDR2 (germline): MGHDK, SYGVNS. The V and J ends lost 3 bases and 2 bases respectively, with 8 bases between them. This CDR3 comprises 13 residues. CDR3 sequence reads: CASSEGRAYEQYF. The CDR3 DNA reads TGTGCCAGCAGTGAGGGACGGGCCTACGAGCAGTACTTC.

The rearrangement uses TRBV10-3 and TRBJ1-2; a possible D gene is TRBD1 (5 bases). CDR1 is ENHRY, CDR2 SYGVKD, per germline. CDR3 size: 15 residues. Trimming removed 0 bases at V and 7 bases at J, with 15 bases between. For the CDR3, the DNA is TGTGCCATCAGTGAGTCTGGGAACAGCCAGGGTGGCTACACCTTC. Protein sequence: CAISESGNSQGGYTF.

This clonotype was observed many times. V is TRBV27 and J is TRBJ1-1, with no clear D. CDR1 is MNHEY and CDR2 is SMNVEV in the germline V gene (reference sequence). Trimming left V 7 bases short and J 7 bases short, with 7 bases between. This CDR3 comprises 10 residues. For the CDR3, the DNA is TGTGCCAGCACGACACTTGAAGCTTTCTTT. It yields the protein CASTTLEAFF.

This clonotype was picked up many times. The chain couples TRBV29-1 to TRBJ2-1; TRBD1 is a possible D gene (6 bases). The CDR3 extends over 15 amino acids. Germline-derived CDR1 and CDR2 are SQVTM and ANQGSEA. Trimming removed 1 base at V and 0 bases at J, with 10 bases between. CDR3 in amino acids: CSVEGTAFSYNEQFF. For the CDR3, the DNA is TGCAGCGTTGAAGGGACAGCCTTCTCCTACAATGAGCAGTTCTTC.